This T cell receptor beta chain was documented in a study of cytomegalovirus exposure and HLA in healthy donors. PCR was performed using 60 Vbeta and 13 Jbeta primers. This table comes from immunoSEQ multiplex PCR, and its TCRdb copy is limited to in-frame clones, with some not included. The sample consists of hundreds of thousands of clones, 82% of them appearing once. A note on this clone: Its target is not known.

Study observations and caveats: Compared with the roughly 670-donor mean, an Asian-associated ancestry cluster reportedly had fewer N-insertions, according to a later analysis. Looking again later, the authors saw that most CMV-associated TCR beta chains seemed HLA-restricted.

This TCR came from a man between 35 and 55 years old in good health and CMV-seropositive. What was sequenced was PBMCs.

For the CDR3, the DNA is TGTGCCAGCAGCACCCCAGGAGTAGCGGGAGTGGAAGAGCAGTACTTC. Its translation: CASSTPGVAGVEEQYF. The chain employs TRBV27 and TRBJ2-7; 9 bases are shared with TRBD2. V shed 6 bases, J shed 7 bases, and the junction held 16 bases outside the gene matches. CDR3 length equals 16 residues. Germline CDR1 MNHEY, CDR2 SMNVEV (reference sequence).